The rows below give T cell receptor beta chains drawn from one sample of a study of blood T cell repertoires in COVID-19. This table comes from immunoSEQ multiplex PCR, and its TCRdb copy is limited to in-frame clones, with some not included. In the table there are more than 350,000 clones, 75% to 90% of which are singletons. The specimen was PBMCs or T cells enriched from blood (not recorded which). The receptor set was obtained from a man aged 18 to 30 who had recovered from COVID-19. The CDR3 runs from the conserved cysteine through the conserved F or W. The D gene is left open where the match is weak. Expanded clones get a size class; other rows say once, few or many, or leave the size out.

j_call clone_size d_call v_call cdr3_aa cdr3_nt
TRBJ2-1 . TRBD2 TRBV7-9 CASSPIAGGQLRYNEQFF TGTGCCAGCAGCCCTATAGCGGGGGGCCAACTAAGATACAATGAGCAGTTCTTC
TRBJ2-5 few TRBD2 TRBV7-8 CASSFSSGAFKTQYF TGTGCCAGCAGCTTTTCTAGCGGGGCTTTTAAGACCCAGTACTTC
TRBJ1-2 . . TRBV28 CASTSPGTVAYGYTF TGTGCCAGCACTTCACCCGGGACTGTTGCCTATGGCTACACCTTC
TRBJ2-5 . TRBD2 TRBV24-1 CATSVGGGTSGIETQYF TGTGCCACCAGTGTGGGTGGCGGGACTAGCGGGATAGAGACCCAGTACTTC
TRBJ2-5 . . TRBV29-1 CSVSLAHHEGTQYF TGCAGCGTCTCCTTGGCCCACCACGAGGGGACCCAGTACTTC
TRBJ1-5 once . TRBV27 CASSAGWSGNSNQPQHF TGTGCCAGCAGCGCAGGGTGGAGTGGTAATAGCAATCAGCCCCAGCATTTT
TRBJ2-1 . TRBD2 TRBV27 CASSIGLADYQQFF TGTGCCAGCAGTATCGGACTAGCAGATTATCAGCAGTTCTTC
TRBJ2-2 . TRBD1 TRBV7-3 CASSSTGTGTGELFF TGTGCCAGCAGCTCTACTGGGACAGGGACCGGGGAGCTGTTTTTT
TRBJ2-7 . TRBD1 TRBV28 CASSTPGTGRYEQYF TGTGCCAGCAGCACCCCCGGGACAGGGAGGTACGAGCAGTACTTC
TRBJ1-6 . . TRBV9 CASSVGLRSYNSPLHF TGTGCCAGCAGCGTAGGTCTCCGCTCCTATAATTCACCCCTCCACTTT
TRBJ2-7 . TRBD1 TRBV19 CASSNTGGAGAYEQYF TGTGCCAGTAGTAATACAGGGGGCGCGGGGGCCTACGAGCAGTACTTC
TRBJ1-5 . TRBD1 TRBV11-2 CASPLPGQKVNQPQHF TGTGCCAGCCCCCTCCCGGGACAGAAGGTTAATCAGCCCCAGCATTTT
TRBJ2-7 . TRBD1 TRBV13 CASSYGQGEQYF TGTGCCAGCAGCTACGGACAGGGCGAGCAGTACTTC
TRBJ2-2 . . TRBV4-2 CASSQESGSTGELFF TGTGCCAGCAGCCAAGAAAGCGGTTCCACCGGGGAGCTGTTTTTT
TRBJ1-5 once . TRBV10-3 CAITAQSGQPQHF TGTGCCATCACCGCCCAGAGCGGACAGCCCCAGCATTTT
TRBJ2-6 . . TRBV5-5 CASSLTILGFGVFGANVLTF TGTGCCAGCAGCTTGACTATTCTAGGCTTCGGGGTTTTTGGGGCCAACGTCCTGACTTTC
TRBJ2-1 . TRBD2 TRBV7-9 CASRPGGGGNEQFF TGTGCCAGCAGACCCGGCGGGGGGGGTAATGAGCAGTTCTTC
TRBJ2-7 many TRBD2 TRBV6-6 CASSPGLAGGTTYEQYF TGTGCCAGCAGTCCAGGACTAGCGGGGGGGACAACCTACGAGCAGTACTTC
TRBJ1-3 . . TRBV9 CASSVGGEPGNTIYF TGTGCCAGCAGCGTAGGGGGGGAGCCTGGAAACACCATATATTTT
TRBJ2-7 . TRBD1 TRBV13 CASSSRLRQGGYEQYF TGTGCCAGCAGCTCCAGACTCCGACAGGGCGGCTACGAGCAGTACTTC
TRBJ2-7 once . TRBV15 CATSRGGGDEQYF TGTGCCACCAGCAGAGGTGGGGGCGACGAGCAGTACTTC
TRBJ1-2 . . TRBV27 CATGSRGSNYGYTF TGTGCCACCGGATCCAGGGGTTCTAACTATGGCTACACCTTC
TRBJ2-7 . . TRBV5-4 CASSMTRDEQYF TGTGCCAGCAGCATGACTAGAGACGAGCAGTACTTC
TRBJ1-1 . . TRBV30 CAWRAGHRNTEAFF TGTGCCTGGAGAGCGGGACACAGGAACACTGAAGCTTTCTTT
TRBJ2-1 . . TRBV9 CASSVGQASSYNEQFF TGTGCCAGCAGCGTAGGGCAGGCGAGCTCCTACAATGAGCAGTTCTTC
TRBJ2-3 . TRBD2 TRBV7-2 CASSLFSGGPGDTQYF TGTGCCAGCAGCTTATTTAGCGGGGGGCCAGGTGATACGCAGTATTTT
TRBJ1-1 . . TRBV11-3 CASSLSSGRRAFF TGTGCCAGCAGCTTAAGCTCGGGGAGGCGAGCTTTCTTT
TRBJ2-2 . . TRBV9 CASSGGLLHTGELFF TGTGCCAGCAGCGGGGGACTTTTGCACACCGGGGAGCTGTTTTTT
TRBJ1-2 . . TRBV6-6 CASSDGIHFYGYTF TGTGCCAGCAGTGACGGGATACACTTTTATGGCTACACCTTC
TRBJ2-2 . . TRBV9 CASSVGGADTGELFF TGTGCCAGCAGCGTTGGGGGGGCGGACACCGGGGAGCTGTTTTTT
TRBJ2-1 . TRBD2 TRBV2 CASRAPGLAISSYNEQFF TGTGCCAGCAGGGCTCCGGGACTAGCGATATCCTCCTACAATGAGCAGTTCTTC
TRBJ2-3 . . TRBV6-1 CASSERGSTDTQYF TGTGCCAGCAGTGAAAGGGGGAGCACAGATACGCAGTATTTT
TRBJ1-2 . . TRBV9 CASSTHRVTGYGYTF TGTGCCAGCAGCACTCACAGGGTCACCGGCTATGGCTACACCTTC
TRBJ2-5 . TRBD2 TRBV5-6 CASSLGLGLAGQETQYF TGTGCCAGCAGCTTAGGGCTGGGACTAGCGGGGCAAGAGACCCAGTACTTC
TRBJ1-2 . TRBD1 TRBV27 CASSQQGAPGYTF TGTGCCAGCAGTCAACAGGGGGCGCCTGGCTACACCTTC
TRBJ1-2 . . TRBV29-1 CSGGGQGRGYTF TGCAGCGGGGGGGGACAAGGACGTGGCTACACCTTC
TRBJ1-2 once . TRBV5-1 CASSPTYGVGYGYTF TGCGCCAGCAGCCCTACTTACGGGGTAGGATATGGCTACACCTTC
TRBJ2-5 . . TRBV2 CASSDTPGSGETQYF TGTGCCAGCAGTGATACTCCGGGGAGTGGGGAGACCCAGTACTTC
TRBJ2-5 few TRBD1 TRBV24-1 CATSAPGTGQETQYF TGTGCCACCAGTGCCCCCGGGACAGGCCAAGAGACCCAGTACTTC
TRBJ2-7 . TRBD1 TRBV7-8 CASSLAGGQGFYEQYF TGTGCCAGCAGCTTAGCTGGGGGACAGGGTTTCTACGAGCAGTACTTC
TRBJ2-5 . . TRBV3-1/TRBV3-2 CASRMASQETQYF TGTGCCAGCAGGATGGCTAGCCAAGAGACCCAGTACTTC
TRBJ2-7 . TRBD1 TRBV12-5 CASGFSRSGTGVYEQYF TGTGCTAGTGGTTTTTCCCGAAGCGGGACAGGGGTCTACGAGCAGTACTTC
TRBJ2-7 . . TRBV6-5 CASSYLQGVGYEQYF TGTGCCAGCAGTTACCTACAGGGAGTAGGCTACGAGCAGTACTTC
TRBJ1-1 . TRBD1 TRBV7-2 CASSTGQGNTEAFF TGTGCCAGCAGCACCGGACAGGGGAACACTGAAGCTTTCTTT
TRBJ1-1 . TRBD1 TRBV2 CASSGQGLGTEAFF TGTGCCAGCAGTGGACAGGGCCTTGGCACTGAAGCTTTCTTT
TRBJ2-5 . . TRBV9 CASGTINQETQYF TGTGCCAGCGGGACAATCAACCAAGAGACCCAGTACTTC
TRBJ1-6 . . TRBV30 CAWSVKTVNSPLHF TGTGCCTGGAGTGTGAAGACAGTTAATTCACCCCTCCACTTT
TRBJ2-1 . TRBD2 TRBV5-1 CASRRLQIAGGLVNEQFF TGCGCCAGCAGGCGACTACAGATAGCGGGAGGGCTTGTTAATGAGCAGTTCTTC
TRBJ1-4 . . TRBV9 CASSATGEKLFF TGTGCCAGCAGCGCCACAGGGGAAAAACTGTTTTTT
TRBJ1-1 . . TRBV27 CASSKTTANTEAFF TGTGCCAGCAGCAAGACTACCGCGAACACTGAAGCTTTCTTT
TRBJ2-1 . . TRBV7-3 CASSAGLYNEQFF TGTGCCAGCAGCGCCGGACTCTACAATGAGCAGTTCTTC
TRBJ1-2 . TRBD1 TRBV7-2 CASSLEARGVFGYTF TGTGCCAGCAGCTTAGAGGCCAGGGGGGTGTTCGGCTACACCTTC